This T cell receptor beta chain came from a study of T cell responses to AZD1222 COVID-19 vaccine. Whole-study results and caveats: Donors were chiefly white British, with a greater number of females, and clonal diversity was perhaps underestimated. Of spike-specific TCRs, nearly half reportedly target regions left unmutated in variants. When two AZD1222 doses had been given, Spike-specific TCR breadth and depth rose.

Concerning this clone itself: Its specificity is not known.

V was clipped by 0 bases and J by 1 base; unmatched bases: 11. Germline CDR1 and CDR2: SGDLS and YYNGEE. CDR3 length equals 18 residues. Sequenced by immunoSEQ multiplex PCR; TCRdb stores in-frame clones only, minus some. Of about 110,000 clones in the sample, around 90% were seen once. The chain recombines TRBV9 with TRBJ1-1; 8 bases line up with TRBD1. This receptor was taken from an adult in good health. The sample here was peripheral blood, taken on day 0 of AZD1222 vaccination. CDR3 in amino acids: CASSVVGTGQGPNTEAFF. The CDR3 nucleotides are TGTGCCAGCAGCGTAGTTGGGACAGGCCAGGGTCCGAACACTGAAGCTTTCTTT. The full variable domain, in which reference TRBV9 and TRBJ1-1 provide the parts outside the CDR3, is DSGVTQTPKHLITATGQRVTLRCSPRSGDLSVYWYQQSLDQGLQFLIQYYNGEERAKGNILERFSAQQFPDLHSELNLSSLELGDSALYFCASSVVGTGQGPNTEAFFGQGTRLTVV.